These T cell receptor beta chains were read from a single sample in a study of radiotherapy plus CTLA-4 blockade in lung cancer. Generated by immunoSEQ multiplex PCR, the TCRdb table keeps only in-frame clones and is missing some. Of some 48,000 clones listed, 86% were seen once; the top ten hold less than 20%. The material sequenced was peripheral blood, taken from a patient treated with radiotherapy plus ipilimumab. The source of these receptors is a human donor with non-small cell lung cancer that progressed on radiotherapy plus ipilimumab. Some clones in this sample may be carry-over from other donors' samples. The CDR3 runs from the conserved cysteine through the conserved F or W. D genes are given only for firm matches. Where a row states a size, it is once, few, many or the class of an expanded clone; other rows omit it.

cdr3_length: 15; d_call: TRBD1; v_call: TRBV5-1; j_call: TRBJ1-2; clone_size: .; cdr3_aa: CASSYGQVDRDGYTF; cdr3_nt: TGCGCCAGCAGCTACGGACAGGTCGACCGGGATGGCTACACCTTC
cdr3_length: 16; d_call: TRBD2; v_call: TRBV5-1; j_call: TRBJ2-2; clone_size: .; cdr3_aa: CASSTGLAGPTGELFF; cdr3_nt: TGCGCCAGCAGCACGGGACTAGCGGGCCCAACGGGGGAGCTGTTTTTT
cdr3_length: 17; d_call: TRBD2; v_call: TRBV7-9; j_call: TRBJ2-1; clone_size: .; cdr3_aa: CASSLVSSGRTYNEQFF; cdr3_nt: TGTGCCAGCAGCTTAGTGTCTAGCGGGAGGACTTACAATGAGCAGTTCTTC
cdr3_length: 14; d_call: TRBD1; v_call: TRBV4-1; j_call: TRBJ2-1; clone_size: .; cdr3_aa: CASSQEGQGNEQFF; cdr3_nt: TGCGCCAGCAGCCAAGAAGGACAGGGTAATGAGCAGTTCTTC
cdr3_length: 16; d_call: TRBD2; v_call: TRBV25-1; j_call: TRBJ2-3; clone_size: .; cdr3_aa: CASSGGLAGVTDTQYF; cdr3_nt: TGTGCCAGCAGTGGGGGACTAGCGGGAGTAACAGATACGCAGTATTTT
cdr3_length: 11; d_call: .; v_call: TRBV7-9; j_call: TRBJ2-7; clone_size: .; cdr3_aa: CASALIDEQYF; cdr3_nt: TGTGCCAGCGCCCTAATCGACGAGCAGTACTTC
cdr3_length: 15; d_call: .; v_call: TRBV5-6; j_call: TRBJ1-2; clone_size: few; cdr3_aa: CASRVRGGGGYGYTF; cdr3_nt: TGTGCCAGCAGAGTGAGAGGGGGTGGCGGCTATGGCTACACCTTC
cdr3_length: 14; d_call: TRBD1; v_call: TRBV5-1; j_call: TRBJ2-1; clone_size: .; cdr3_aa: CASSLGGQGNEQFF; cdr3_nt: TGCGCCAGCAGCTTGGGGGGACAGGGCAATGAGCAGTTCTTC
cdr3_length: 17; d_call: TRBD1; v_call: TRBV4-1; j_call: TRBJ2-7; clone_size: .; cdr3_aa: CASSQRRSDRRAYEQYF; cdr3_nt: TGCGCCAGCAGCCAACGGAGATCGGACAGGCGAGCCTACGAGCAGTACTTC
cdr3_length: 14; d_call: .; v_call: TRBV10-3; j_call: TRBJ1-2; clone_size: once; cdr3_aa: CAINDGQMNYGYTF; cdr3_nt: TGTGCCATCAATGATGGACAGATGAACTATGGCTACACCTTC
cdr3_length: 16; d_call: TRBD1; v_call: TRBV7-6; j_call: TRBJ2-1; clone_size: .; cdr3_aa: CASSLNRGVGYNEQFF; cdr3_nt: TGTGCCAGCAGCTTAAACAGGGGGGTCGGATACAATGAGCAGTTCTTC
cdr3_length: 15; d_call: .; v_call: TRBV2; j_call: TRBJ1-4; clone_size: .; cdr3_aa: CASSGVLGAREKLFF; cdr3_nt: TGTGCCAGCAGTGGGGTCTTGGGGGCGCGTGAAAAACTGTTTTTT
cdr3_length: 14; d_call: TRBD1; v_call: TRBV19; j_call: TRBJ1-5; clone_size: .; cdr3_aa: CATETQGDDQPQHF; cdr3_nt: TGTGCCACCGAGACACAGGGGGACGACCAGCCCCAGCATTTT
cdr3_length: 14; d_call: TRBD2; v_call: TRBV10-3; j_call: TRBJ2-7; clone_size: once; cdr3_aa: CAITKRGDSYEQYF; cdr3_nt: TGTGCCATCACGAAGCGGGGAGACTCCTACGAGCAGTACTTC
cdr3_length: 15; d_call: .; v_call: TRBV2; j_call: TRBJ2-2; clone_size: .; cdr3_aa: CASSETGTNTGELFF; cdr3_nt: TGTGCCAGCAGTGAAACGGGAACGAACACCGGGGAGCTGTTTTTT
cdr3_length: 13; d_call: .; v_call: TRBV11-2; j_call: TRBJ2-1; clone_size: once; cdr3_aa: CASSLASRREQFF; cdr3_nt: TGTGCCAGCAGCTTAGCCTCCAGGCGTGAGCAGTTCTTC
cdr3_length: 15; d_call: TRBD2; v_call: TRBV7-2; j_call: TRBJ2-1; clone_size: .; cdr3_aa: CASSATSAPYNEQFF; cdr3_nt: TGTGCCAGCAGCGCCACTAGCGCCCCCTACAATGAGCAGTTCTTC
cdr3_length: 14; d_call: TRBD2; v_call: TRBV29-1; j_call: TRBJ2-7; clone_size: .; cdr3_aa: CSKEGLAANYEQYF; cdr3_nt: TGCAGCAAAGAGGGTCTAGCGGCTAATTACGAGCAGTACTTC
cdr3_length: 14; d_call: .; v_call: TRBV27; j_call: TRBJ1-1; clone_size: .; cdr3_aa: CASSLGAGNTEAFF; cdr3_nt: TGTGCCAGCAGTTTGGGGGCGGGTAACACTGAAGCTTTCTTT
cdr3_length: 14; d_call: .; v_call: TRBV4-3; j_call: TRBJ2-1; clone_size: .; cdr3_aa: CASSQGLLTDEQFF; cdr3_nt: TGCGCCAGCAGCCAAGGACTATTGACGGATGAGCAGTTCTTC
cdr3_length: 15; d_call: .; v_call: TRBV9; j_call: TRBJ2-1; clone_size: .; cdr3_aa: CASSPQAVRDNEQFF; cdr3_nt: TGTGCCAGCAGCCCCCAGGCAGTGCGCGACAATGAGCAGTTCTTC
cdr3_length: 15; d_call: .; v_call: TRBV27; j_call: TRBJ1-1; clone_size: few; cdr3_aa: CASSLGSTLNTEAFF; cdr3_nt: TGTGCCAGCAGTTTGGGCAGTACCTTGAACACTGAAGCTTTCTTT
cdr3_length: 14; d_call: .; v_call: TRBV25-1; j_call: TRBJ1-2; clone_size: .; cdr3_aa: CASSGTVQSDGYTF; cdr3_nt: TGTGCCAGCAGTGGGACAGTTCAGTCGGATGGCTACACCTTC
cdr3_length: 14; d_call: TRBD1; v_call: TRBV6-5; j_call: TRBJ1-2; clone_size: .; cdr3_aa: CASSSDRGLGGYTF; cdr3_nt: TGTGCCAGCAGCAGCGACAGGGGGCTAGGCGGCTACACCTTC
cdr3_length: 14; d_call: .; v_call: TRBV30; j_call: TRBJ1-5; clone_size: .; cdr3_aa: CAWSVWGGSQPQHF; cdr3_nt: TGTGCCTGGAGTGTGTGGGGGGGGAGTCAGCCCCAGCATTTT
cdr3_length: 16; d_call: TRBD2; v_call: TRBV5-4; j_call: TRBJ2-3; clone_size: .; cdr3_aa: CASSLRLAGFRDTQYF; cdr3_nt: TGTGCCAGCAGCTTGCGTCTAGCGGGTTTTCGAGATACGCAGTATTTT
cdr3_length: 14; d_call: .; v_call: TRBV11-2; j_call: TRBJ1-3; clone_size: once; cdr3_aa: CASSRRQSGNTIYF; cdr3_nt: TGTGCCAGCAGCCGGAGACAGTCTGGAAACACCATATATTTT
cdr3_length: 16; d_call: .; v_call: TRBV5-1; j_call: TRBJ2-2; clone_size: .; cdr3_aa: CASSLAGVRNTGELFF; cdr3_nt: TGCGCCAGCAGCTTGGCGGGGGTTCGAAACACCGGGGAGCTGTTTTTT
cdr3_length: 12; d_call: TRBD1; v_call: TRBV6-6; j_call: TRBJ2-3; clone_size: .; cdr3_aa: CASSTGVDTQYF; cdr3_nt: TGTGCCTCTTCAACAGGGGTAGATACGCAGTATTTT
cdr3_length: 13; d_call: TRBD2; v_call: TRBV7-8; j_call: TRBJ2-3; clone_size: few; cdr3_aa: CASRAGGRDTQYF; cdr3_nt: TGTGCCAGTCGAGCGGGGGGGAGAGATACGCAGTATTTT
cdr3_length: 15; d_call: TRBD2; v_call: TRBV6-5; j_call: TRBJ2-1; clone_size: .; cdr3_aa: CASRKSGGLNNEQFF; cdr3_nt: TGTGCCAGCAGGAAAAGCGGGGGCCTAAACAATGAGCAGTTCTTC
cdr3_length: 18; d_call: TRBD2; v_call: TRBV7-8; j_call: TRBJ2-1; clone_size: .; cdr3_aa: CASGSGTSGGENYNEQFF; cdr3_nt: TGTGCCAGCGGGTCCGGGACTAGCGGGGGGGAGAACTACAATGAGCAGTTCTTC
cdr3_length: 15; d_call: TRBD1; v_call: TRBV29-1; j_call: TRBJ1-5; clone_size: once; cdr3_aa: CSVSWSTGKDQPQHF; cdr3_nt: TGCAGCGTGTCGTGGTCGACAGGGAAGGACCAGCCCCAGCATTTT
cdr3_length: 14; d_call: .; v_call: TRBV11-2; j_call: TRBJ1-2; clone_size: .; cdr3_aa: CASSSGGAGGGYTF; cdr3_nt: TGTGCCAGCAGCTCGGGGGGGGCTGGGGGCGGCTACACCTTC
cdr3_length: 18; d_call: TRBD2; v_call: TRBV7-2; j_call: TRBJ2-5; clone_size: .; cdr3_aa: CASSVPQMAGGGGETQYF; cdr3_nt: TGTGCCAGCAGCGTACCGCAAATGGCGGGAGGAGGGGGGGAGACCCAGTACTTC
cdr3_length: 15; d_call: TRBD1; v_call: TRBV27; j_call: TRBJ2-7; clone_size: .; cdr3_aa: CASSRRTGESYEQYF; cdr3_nt: TGTGCCAGCAGCCGAAGGACAGGGGAATCCTACGAGCAGTACTTC
cdr3_length: 17; d_call: TRBD2; v_call: TRBV7-2; j_call: TRBJ2-4; clone_size: .; cdr3_aa: CASSFENRRGGLNIQYF; cdr3_nt: TGTGCCAGCAGCTTCGAGAATCGGCGGGGGGGGTTAAACATTCAGTACTTC